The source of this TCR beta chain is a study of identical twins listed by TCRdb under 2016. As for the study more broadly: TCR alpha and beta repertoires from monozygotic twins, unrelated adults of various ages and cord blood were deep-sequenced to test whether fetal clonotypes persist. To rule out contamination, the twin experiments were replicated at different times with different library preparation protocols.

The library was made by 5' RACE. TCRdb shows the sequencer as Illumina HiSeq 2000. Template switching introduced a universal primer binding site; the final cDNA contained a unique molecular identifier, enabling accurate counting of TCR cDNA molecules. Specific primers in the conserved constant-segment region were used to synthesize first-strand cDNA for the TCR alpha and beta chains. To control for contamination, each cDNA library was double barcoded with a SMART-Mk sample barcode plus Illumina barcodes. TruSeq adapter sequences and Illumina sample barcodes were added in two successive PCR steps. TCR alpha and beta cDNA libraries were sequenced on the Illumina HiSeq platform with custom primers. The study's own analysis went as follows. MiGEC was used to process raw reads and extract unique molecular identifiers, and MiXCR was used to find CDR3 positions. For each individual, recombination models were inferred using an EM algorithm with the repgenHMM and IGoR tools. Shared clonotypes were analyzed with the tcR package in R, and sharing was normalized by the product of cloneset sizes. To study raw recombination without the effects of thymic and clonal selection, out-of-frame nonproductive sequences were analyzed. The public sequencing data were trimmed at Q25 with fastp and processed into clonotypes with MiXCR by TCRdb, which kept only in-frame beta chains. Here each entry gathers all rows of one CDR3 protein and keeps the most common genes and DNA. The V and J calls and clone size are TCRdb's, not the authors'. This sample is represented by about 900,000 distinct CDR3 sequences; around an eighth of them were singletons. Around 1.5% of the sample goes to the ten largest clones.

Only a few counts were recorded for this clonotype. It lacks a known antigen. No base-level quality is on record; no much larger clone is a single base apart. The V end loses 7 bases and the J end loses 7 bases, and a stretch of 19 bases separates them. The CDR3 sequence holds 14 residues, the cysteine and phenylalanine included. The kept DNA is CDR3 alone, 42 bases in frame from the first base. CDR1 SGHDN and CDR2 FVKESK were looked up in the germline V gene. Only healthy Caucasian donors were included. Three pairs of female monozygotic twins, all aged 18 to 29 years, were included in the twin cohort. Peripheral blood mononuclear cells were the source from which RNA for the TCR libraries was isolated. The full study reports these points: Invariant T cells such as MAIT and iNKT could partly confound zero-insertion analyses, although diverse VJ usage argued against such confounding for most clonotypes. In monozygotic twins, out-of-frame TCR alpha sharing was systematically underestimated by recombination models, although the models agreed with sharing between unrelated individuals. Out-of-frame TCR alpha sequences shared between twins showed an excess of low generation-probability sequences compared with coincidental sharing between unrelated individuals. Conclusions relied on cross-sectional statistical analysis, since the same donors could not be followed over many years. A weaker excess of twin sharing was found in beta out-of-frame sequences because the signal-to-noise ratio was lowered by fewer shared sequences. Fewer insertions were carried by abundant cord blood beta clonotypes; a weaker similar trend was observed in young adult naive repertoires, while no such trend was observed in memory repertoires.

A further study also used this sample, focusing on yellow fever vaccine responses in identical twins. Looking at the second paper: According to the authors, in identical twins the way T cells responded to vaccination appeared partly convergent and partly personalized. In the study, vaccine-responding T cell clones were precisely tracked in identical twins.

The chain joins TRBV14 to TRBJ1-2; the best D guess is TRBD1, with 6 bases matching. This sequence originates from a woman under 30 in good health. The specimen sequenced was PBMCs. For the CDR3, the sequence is CASNPPRGNGGYTF. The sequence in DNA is TGTGCCAGCAACCCGCCGAGGGGGAATGGTGGCTACACCTTC.